One and the same sample provided the 11 T cell receptor beta chains below, sequenced in a study of blood T cell repertoires in COVID-19. Here immunoSEQ multiplex PCR was the method, and the copy in TCRdb shows in-frame clones only, minus some. The sample records more than 150,000 clones, around 80% being singletons. Sequenced sample: peripheral blood. Receptors were obtained from a woman aged 80 or over with active or convalescent COVID-19.

This clone was seen a single time. J is TRBJ2-2 and V is TRBV2; D might be TRBD1 (6 bases). Germline assignment: CDR1 SNHLY and CDR2 FYNNEI. The CDR3 is 14 residues long. Written as DNA, the CDR3 is TGTGCTATTCCCGGGACAAGAAACACCGGGGAGCTGTTTTTT. It specifies CAIPGTRNTGELFF. Full variable domain (remainder filled in from reference TRBV2 and TRBJ2-2): EPEVTQTPSHQVTQMGQEVILRCVPISNHLYFYWYRQILGQKVEFLVSFYNNEISEKSEIFDDQFSVERPDGSNFTLKIRSTKLEDSAMYFCAIPGTRNTGELFFGEGSRLTVL.

This chain connects TRBV20-1 to TRBJ1-1, with 7 bases that match TRBD1. The CDR3 totals 13 residues. After removal of 3 bases from V and 4 bases from J, the junction contained 5 bases not matched to a gene. The V gene's germline CDR1 is DFQATT and CDR2 SNEGSKA (reference sequence). The CDR3 bases are TGCAGTGCTAGTCGGAGGGGGCCCACTGAAGCTTTCTTT. Protein product: CSASRRGPTEAFF.

The V call is TRBV9, the J call TRBJ1-2, with D tentatively TRBD1 (5 bases). The CDR3 spans 16 residues. Germline loops: CDR1 SGDLS, CDR2 YYNGEE. With 0 bases removed from V and 1 base from J, the gap between germline ends came to 13 bases. CDR3 protein: CASSVGGDLHNYGYTF. The CDR3 nucleotides are TGTGCCAGCAGCGTAGGGGGGGACCTCCATAACTATGGCTACACCTTC.

The chain carries TRBV2 and TRBJ1-2; 11 bases are shared with TRBD1. The CDR3 is made up of 16 amino acids. J was trimmed by 2 bases and V by 4 bases; bases with no gene match: 6. The germline gives CDR1 SNHLY, CDR2 FYNNEI. Written as DNA, the CDR3 is TGTGCCAGCAGTGTCCGGACAGGGGGCTGGAACTATGGCTACACCTTC. It codes for CASSVRTGGWNYGYTF.

This clone was counted a few times. The chain couples TRBV19 to TRBJ2-7; D perhaps matches TRBD2 (6 bases). The CDR3 is 13 amino acids. V was shortened by 5 bases and J by 4 bases, with 12 bases between the two germline ends. The germline CDR1 and CDR2 sequences are LNHDA and SQIVND (reference sequence). CDR3 residues: CASSVGGGYEQYF. The DNA of the CDR3 is TGTGCCAGTAGTGTTGGTGGGGGGTACGAGCAGTACTTC.

The rearrangement links TRBV5-1 to TRBJ2-7; 7 positions match TRBD1. This CDR3 has 16 amino acids. Germline CDR1 is SGHRS and CDR2 is YFSETQ. The V segment lost 3 bases and the J segment 8 bases; nucleotides outside the gene matches: 17. The CDR3 DNA is TGCGCCAGCAGCTCAGACCATACAGGGGTCTTAAGTCAGCAGTACTTC. This codes for CASSSDHTGVLSQQYF.

The chain has TRBV10-3 and TRBJ2-3; D gene uncertain. The germline V gene has CDR1 ENHRY and CDR2 SYGVKD. This CDR3 is built from 15 residues. V lost 6 bases and J 2 bases, leaving 15 bases between the germline ends. The CDR3 protein is CAISQSHTHTDTQYF. DNA for the CDR3: TGTGCCATCAGCCAAAGTCACACCCACACAGATACGCAGTATTTT.

The rearrangement uses TRBV19 and TRBJ1-4, with D possibly matching TRBD1 (5 bases). The CDR3 is 17 residues long. The ends were cut back, 5 bases at V and 4 bases at J, with 20 bases in the middle. Germline lookup yields CDR1 LNHDA and CDR2 SQIVND (reference sequence). The CDR3 DNA sequence: TGTGCCAGTAGTTCGGTCGGATGGGGGGACGGTAATGAAAAACTGTTTTTT. Translating it yields CASSSVGWGDGNEKLFF.

The V call is TRBV6-5, the J call TRBJ2-4; TRBD1 matches at 8 bases. Germline lookup yields CDR1 MNHEY and CDR2 SVGAGI. This CDR3 is 14 amino acids long. V lost 2 bases and J lost 10; bases outside the gene matches: 7. CDR3 protein: CASSYGQGEGIQYF. The CDR3 bases are TGTGCCAGCAGTTACGGACAGGGTGAGGGTATTCAGTACTTC.

V gene TRBV4-2 combines with J gene TRBJ2-5; tentative D call: TRBD2 (5 bases). Trimming shortened V by 5 bases and J by 3 bases, and 13 bases separated the two germline ends. The CDR3 consists of 14 residues. Germline lookup yields CDR1 LGHNA and CDR2 YNFKEQ. CDR3 DNA: TGTGCCAGCAGCTCGCTAGCTCCTGAAGAGACCCAGTACTTC. This codes for CASSSLAPEETQYF.

CDR3 region: CASSVWEGYGYTF. In DNA form, the CDR3 reads TGTGCCAGCAGCGTGTGGGAGGGATATGGCTACACCTTC. The chain uses TRBV9 and TRBJ1-2; no clear D gene. This CDR3 contains 13 residues. V was trimmed by 2 bases and J by 5 bases, leaving 10 bases between them. CDR1 and CDR2 (germline): SGDLS, YYNGEE.